This entry lists 21 T cell receptor beta chains sequenced from one sample in a study of memory CD4+ T cells and cytomegalovirus serostatus. Some clones are missing from TCRdb's copy, which holds only in-frame ones; the method was immunoSEQ multiplex PCR. The data contain over 75,000 clones, around 80% of them singletons. Single viable CD3+CD4+CD8-CD45RO+ cells were sorted as the memory CD4+ T cells. Sample: memory CD4+ T cells from blood. Receptors originate from an adult in good health and CMV-seropositive.

This chain joins TRBV21-1 and TRBJ1-4; no check of the table's D call, TRBD1, against the DNA was made. TRBV21-1 is an annotated pseudogene. The CDR3 is made up of 18 amino acids. The CDR3 loop is CASSILSQGKGAEGKLFF. The CDR3 DNA sequence: TGTGCCAGCAGCATCCTTTCCCAGGGTAAGGGGGCAGAAGGGAAACTGTTTTTT.

A note on this clone: At one of its ends the junction is not consistent with the germline gene, which may arise from a read error. The rearrangement uses TRBV6-5 and TRBJ1-1; D is unresolved. Germline V gene data show CDR1 as MNHEY and CDR2 as SVGAGI. The CDR3 runs to 12 residues. CDR3 amino acids: CAISVARTEAFF. CDR3 sequence (DNA): TGTGCCATCAGTGTGGCCAGAACTGAAGCTTTCTTT.

This chain joins TRBV19 and TRBJ2-5; no clear D gene. This CDR3 is built from 14 residues. The germline V gene has CDR1 LNHDA and CDR2 SQIVND (reference sequence). V lost 5 bases to trimming and J lost 5 bases, with 15 bases between them. This CDR3 is CASSDRPFEETQYF. The CDR3 coding sequence is TGTGCCAGTAGTGACCGGCCCTTCGAGGAGACCCAGTACTTC.

V and J are TRBV29-1 and TRBJ2-5, with D tentatively TRBD1 (5 bases). Germline CDR1 SQVTM, CDR2 ANQGSEA. Trimming took off 6 bases at V and 5 bases at J, with 13 bases between the two ends. The CDR3 consists of 12 residues. The chain's CDR3 is CSVQGGWETQYF. CDR3 nucleotides: TGCAGCGTCCAGGGTGGATGGGAGACCCAGTACTTC.

The rearrangement joins TRBV5-4 to TRBJ1-2; 8 bases line up with TRBD1. CDR3 size: 14 residues. V gave up 1 base and J gave up 2 bases; unmatched junction bases: 1. Germline lookup yields CDR1 SGHNT and CDR2 YYREEE (reference sequence). The CDR3, as DNA: TGTGCCAGCAGCTTGAGACAGGGGAACTATGGCTACACCTTC. Translating it yields CASSLRQGNYGYTF.

The rearrangement joins TRBV6-6 to TRBJ2-7; D is perhaps TRBD2 (5 bases). V was cut by 5 bases and J by 0 bases, with 11 bases left in between. The CDR3 is 14 residues long. The germline gives CDR1 MNHNY, CDR2 SVGAGI (reference sequence). CDR3 in amino acids: CASSPTAVSYEQYF. Written as DNA, the CDR3 is TGTGCCAGCAGTCCTACAGCGGTCTCCTACGAGCAGTACTTC.

The chain is built from TRBV11-2 and TRBJ1-4; D is uncertain. Trimming stripped 2 bases from V and 4 bases from J, with 8 bases between. There are 14 residues in the CDR3. Per germline, CDR1 SGHAT and CDR2 FQNNGV. CDR3 region: CASSLSQFNEKLFF. For the CDR3, the DNA is TGTGCCAGCAGCTTATCGCAATTTAATGAAAAACTGTTTTTT.

This clone turned up a few times. V gene TRBV10-2 combines with J gene TRBJ2-3, with a possible D match to TRBD2 (6 bases). The V end lost 8 bases, the J end lost 1 base, and 16 bases lay between the germline ends. The CDR3 contains 15 residues. Germline loops: CDR1 WSHSY, CDR2 SAAADI. CDR3 DNA sequence: TGCGCCAGCCTTTCAGGGACGGGAGGCACAGATACGCAGTATTTT. It yields the protein CASLSGTGGTDTQYF.

This clone was detected only a few times. This rearrangement joins TRBV7-2 to TRBJ2-1; D is uncertain. The germline gives CDR1 SGHTA, CDR2 FQGNSA. Trimming shortened V by 2 bases and J by 8 bases, and 10 bases separated the two germline ends. The CDR3 has 13 amino acids. The CDR3 bases are TGTGCCAGCAGCTTAAGATCACTCGATGAGCAGTTCTTC. Encoded protein: CASSLRSLDEQFF.

The V and J genes are TRBV7-9 and TRBJ2-1; 11 bases map to TRBD2. Germline values: CDR1 SEHNR, CDR2 FQNEAQ (reference sequence). This CDR3 region has 18 residues. J was trimmed by 5 bases and V by 5 bases; bases with no gene match: 14. The DNA for the CDR3 is TGTGCCAGCAGCCCCAAGACAAAACGACTAGCGGGAAACAATGAGCAGTTCTTC. It is translated as CASSPKTKRLAGNNEQFF.

This chain's CDR3 is CASSDGPAYEQYF. In DNA form, the CDR3 reads TGTGCCAGCAGCGACGGGCCGGCCTACGAGCAGTACTTC. This sequence joins TRBV7-2 and TRBJ2-7; the D is unclear. The CDR3 covers 13 residues. Trimming took 5 bases from V and 2 from J, leaving 10 bases between them. Germline V gene data show CDR1 as SGHTA and CDR2 as FQGNSA.

The rearrangement uses TRBV27 and TRBJ2-7; TRBD2 might be the D (6 bases). The V gene lost 4 bases and the J gene lost 3 bases, with 16 bases spanning the gap. CDR3 size: 15 residues. Germline CDR1 MNHEY, CDR2 SMNVEV (reference sequence). The CDR3 DNA reads as TGTGCCAGCAGTTACCTTGGCGGGCGGGGCTACGAGCAGTACTTC. Translation gives CASSYLGGRGYEQYF.

This clone was counted a few times. V is TRBV18 and J is TRBJ1-5; 9 bases fit TRBD1. Losses at the gene ends were 3 bases for V and 1 base for J; bases not matched to a gene: 4. This CDR3 is 16 amino acids long. CDR1 is KGHSH, CDR2 LQKENI, per germline. The CDR3 DNA reads TGTGCCAGCTCACCCGCCGGGACAGGGAGCAATCAGCCCCAGCATTTT. This encodes CASSPAGTGSNQPQHF.

The chain uses TRBV7-3 and TRBJ2-1; 11 nucleotides match TRBD2. Germline CDR1 is SGHTA and CDR2 is FQGTGA. With 6 bases clipped from V and 7 bases from J, the junction kept 8 bases outside the gene matches. CDR3 length: 15 residues. This CDR3 is CASSQPGLAVNEQFF. DNA of the CDR3: TGTGCCAGCAGTCAACCGGGACTAGCGGTTAATGAGCAGTTCTTC.

The gene calls are TRBV4-3 and TRBJ2-1, with D tentatively TRBD1 (7 bases). The CDR3 loop spans 15 amino acids. V was shortened by 1 base and J by 4 bases, with 11 bases between the two germline ends. Germline values: CDR1 LGHNA, CDR2 YSLEER. CDR3 in amino acids: CASSQAAGGYNEQFF. CDR3 bases: TGCGCCAGCAGCCAAGCCGCAGGGGGGTACAATGAGCAGTTCTTC.

The rearrangement uses TRBV5-6 and TRBJ2-7, with D maybe TRBD1 (5 bases). This CDR3 comprises 15 residues. Trimming pared 7 bases from V and 1 base from J, leaving 18 bases between. Germline values: CDR1 SGHDT, CDR2 YYEEEE. The CDR3 DNA sequence: TGTGCCAGCCACTCTAGACAGACAAATTCCTACGAGCAGTACTTC. It yields the protein CASHSRQTNSYEQYF.

This sequence joins TRBV28 and TRBJ1-2; the D is unclear. CDR1 and CDR2 from the germline V gene are MDHEN and SYDVKM. This CDR3 contains 15 residues. Trimming removed 6 bases at V and 4 bases at J, with 18 bases between. The CDR3 reads CASSPAQLGTYGYTF. Here the CDR3 DNA reads TGTGCCAGCAGCCCCGCCCAGCTGGGTACCTATGGCTACACCTTC.

This sequence joins TRBV5-4 and TRBJ2-1, with TRBD2 matching 11 bases. The length of the CDR3 is 17 residues. Trimming cost V 4 bases and J 4 bases; bases outside gene matches: 10. Germline CDR1 SGHNT, CDR2 YYREEE (reference sequence). The CDR3 nucleotides read TGTGCCAGCAGCGTGGGGGTAGCGGGAGGGATATACAATGAGCAGTTCTTC. Encoded protein: CASSVGVAGGIYNEQFF.

Sample share makes this clone medium-sized. The V call is TRBV28, the J call TRBJ1-4; perhaps TRBD1 as D (6 bases). CDR1 MDHEN and CDR2 SYDVKM come from the germline V gene. V dropped 2 bases and J dropped 4 bases, with 14 bases sitting between them. The CDR3 runs to 16 residues. The CDR3 sequence: CASSLSSGQNNEKLFF. The CDR3, as DNA: TGTGCCAGCAGTTTAAGCTCCGGACAGAATAATGAAAAACTGTTTTTT.

CDR3 amino acids: CASSPWGGGNTGELFF. DNA for the CDR3: TGCGCCAGCAGCCCGTGGGGAGGGGGCAACACCGGGGAGCTGTTTTTT. The rearrangement joins TRBV10-2 to TRBJ2-2; the D gene could be TRBD1 or TRBD2 (7 bases each). The CDR3 extends over 16 amino acids. Germline lookup yields CDR1 WSHSY and CDR2 SAAADI. Deletions cut 6 bases from V and 2 bases from J, with 16 bases between.

The J gene is TRBJ2-5, the V gene TRBV7-9, with 7 bases fitting TRBD1. Germline trimming cut 5 bases from V and 5 bases from J; bases unmatched to any gene: 8. CDR3 length equals 14 residues. Germline CDR1 and CDR2: SEHNR and FQNEAQ (reference sequence). CDR3 nucleotides: TGTGCCAGCAGCATTGGACAGGCTGGGGAGACCCAGTACTTC. Translated, it gives CASSIGQAGETQYF.